These 27 T cell receptor beta chains were sequenced from one sample in a study of blood T cell repertoires in COVID-19 (dated by TCRdb to about 2020). The method was the immunoSEQ multiplex PCR assay. Imported from immuneACCESS, the table was reduced by TCRdb to in-frame sequences with V and J called. These copies leave out some clones; in studies compared against another copy, an unresolved V gene accounts for under half, and the cause of the remainder is not known. This sample lists 250,000 or so clones; about 87% were detected once. The leading ten clones occupy over 0.85% of the sample. Sequencing input: PBMCs or T cells enriched from blood (not recorded which). These receptors originate from a man aged 50 to 60 who had been exposed to COVID-19.

The chain couples TRBV5-1 to TRBJ2-2, with 10 bases lining up with TRBD2. In germline, CDR1 is SGHRS, CDR2 YFSETQ. The CDR3 spans 15 residues. J lost 3 bases, V lost 3 bases, and 2 bases had no gene match. This CDR3 is CASSSSGGHTGELFF. The CDR3 nucleotides read TGCGCCAGCAGCTCTAGCGGGGGACACACCGGGGAGCTGTTTTTT.

This clone was picked up one time. The chain recombines TRBV27 with TRBJ2-1, with TRBD2 matching 14 bases. From germline, CDR1 is MNHEY and CDR2 SMNVEV (reference sequence). The V segment lost 9 bases and the J segment 8 bases; nucleotides outside the gene matches: 6. This CDR3 is built from 14 residues. This CDR3 reads CASAGLAGEDEQFF. The DNA of the CDR3 is TGTGCCAGTGCGGGACTAGCGGGAGAGGATGAGCAGTTCTTC.

The chain has TRBV7-3 and TRBJ1-1; the D is unclear. This CDR3 has 13 amino acids. V was clipped by 4 bases and J by 1 base, with 7 bases between them. In germline, CDR1 is SGHTA, CDR2 FQGTGA. The CDR3 nucleotides are TGTGCCAGCAGCTCCGGGTCGAACACTGAAGCTTTCTTT. This gives the protein CASSSGSNTEAFF.

This clone came up once. The chain employs TRBV4-2 and TRBJ2-3; 10 nucleotides line up with TRBD2. Germline CDR1 LGHNA, CDR2 YNFKEQ. With V trimmed by 5 bases and J by 5 bases, 4 bases remained unmatched. This CDR3 has 14 amino acids. Here the CDR3 reads CASSKRGGRDTQYF. For the CDR3, the DNA is TGTGCCAGCAGCAAGCGGGGGGGCCGAGATACGCAGTATTTT.

The chain uses TRBV28 and TRBJ1-3; TRBD1 is a possible D gene (5 bases). Germline CDR1 is MDHEN and CDR2 is SYDVKM. The length of the CDR3 is 16 residues. V lost 2 bases and J 0 bases, leaving 11 bases between the germline ends. CDR3 amino acids: CASSLMAGPSGNTIYF. The DNA for the CDR3 is TGTGCCAGCAGTTTAATGGCAGGGCCCTCTGGAAACACCATATATTTT. The full variable domain, completed using reference TRBV28 and TRBJ1-3, is DVKVTQSSRYLVKRTGEKVFLECVQDMDHENMFWYRQDPGLGLRLIYFSYDVKMKEKGDIPEGYSVSREKKERFSLILESASTNQTSMYLCASSLMAGPSGNTIYFGEGSWLTVV.

This chain connects TRBV28 to TRBJ1-2, with D unclear. There are 14 residues in the CDR3. The V end was cut by 3 bases, the J end by 2 bases, with 10 bases between. CDR1 and CDR2 from the germline V gene are MDHEN and SYDVKM. CDR3 protein: CASSFPAVNYGYTF. The CDR3 DNA reads TGTGCCAGCAGTTTTCCTGCGGTCAACTATGGCTACACCTTC.

The CDR3 protein is CASSQQGTEGYTF. DNA for the CDR3: TGCGCCAGCAGCCAACAGGGGACGGAAGGCTACACCTTC. The rearrangement links TRBV5-1 to TRBJ1-2; 7 bases align to TRBD1. The ends lost 4 bases at V and 8 bases at J; junction bases unmatched: 8. This CDR3 comprises 13 residues. The V gene's germline CDR1 is SGHRS and CDR2 YFSETQ. The whole variable domain, filled in from reference TRBV5-1 and TRBJ1-2, reads KAGVTQTPRYLIKTRGQQVTLSCSPISGHRSVSWYQQTPGQGLQFLFEYFSETQRNKGNFPGRFSGRQFSNSRSEMNVSTLELGDSALYLCASSQQGTEGYTFGSGTRLTVV.

The rearrangement uses TRBV29-1 and TRBJ2-3; D unresolved. This CDR3 region has 10 residues. V was shortened by 6 bases and J by 3 bases, with 4 bases between the two germline ends. Germline CDR1 is SQVTM and CDR2 is ANQGSEA. In DNA form, the CDR3 reads TGCAGCGTGCAGACAGATACGCAGTATTTT. Protein product: CSVQTDTQYF.

The chain links TRBV12-5 to TRBJ1-5, with 7 bases lining up with TRBD1. CDR1 LGHNT and CDR2 FRNRAP come from the germline V gene. The CDR3 has 18 residues. J lost 3 bases, V lost 2 bases, and 13 bases had no gene match. The CDR3 here is CASGLMQSGQGDNQPQHF. The DNA of the CDR3 is TGTGCTAGTGGTTTGATGCAATCTGGGCAGGGGGACAATCAGCCCCAGCATTTT. Variable domain in full (rest from reference TRBV12-5 and TRBJ1-5): DARVTQTPRHKVTEMGQEVTMRCQPILGHNTVFWYRQTMMQGLELLAYFRNRAPLDDSGMPKDRFSAEMPDATLATLKIQPSEPRDSAVYFCASGLMQSGQGDNQPQHFGDGTRLSIL.

This sequence joins TRBV28 and TRBJ1-1, with 10 nucleotides matching TRBD1. The CDR3 length is 14 residues. V lost 6 bases, J lost 5 bases, and 6 bases stayed unmatched. CDR1 is MDHEN and CDR2 is SYDVKM in the germline V gene. The CDR3 reads CASSTRTGGTEAFF. The CDR3 DNA is TGTGCCAGCAGCACCAGGACAGGGGGGACTGAAGCTTTCTTT. The whole variable domain, filled in from reference TRBV28 and TRBJ1-1, reads DVKVTQSSRYLVKRTGEKVFLECVQDMDHENMFWYRQDPGLGLRLIYFSYDVKMKEKGDIPEGYSVSREKKERFSLILESASTNQTSMYLCASSTRTGGTEAFFGQGTRLTVV.

CDR3 bases: TGTGCCAGCAGCTCGGGGGGTGAGCAGTTCTTC. Protein product: CASSSGGEQFF. V and J are TRBV7-3 and TRBJ2-1, with 7 bases lining up with TRBD2. From germline, CDR1 is SGHTA and CDR2 FQGTGA. This CDR3 has 11 amino acids. V trimming: 4 bases; J trimming: 9 bases; junction bases outside the gene matches: 0.

This chain links TRBV3-1 (or the pseudogene TRBV3-2) with TRBJ2-2, with a possible D match to TRBD2 (5 bases). Trimming took 1 base from V and 6 from J, leaving 9 bases between them. The CDR3 is made up of 14 amino acids. CDR1 is LGHDT and CDR2 is YNNKEL in the germline V gene (reference sequence). In DNA, the CDR3 is TGTGCCAGCAGCCAAGCTCGGGGATCCGGGGAGCTGTTTTTT. This gives the protein CASSQARGSGELFF.

The table lists this clone with a count of one. The V call is TRBV10-3, the J call TRBJ1-2; TRBD1 matches 11 bases. The CDR3 sequence is 15 residues long. The V gene's germline CDR1 is ENHRY and CDR2 SYGVKD. Losses at the gene ends were 7 bases for V and 4 bases for J; bases not matched to a gene: 8. The CDR3 sequence is CAINGQGAWSYGYTF. CDR3 in DNA: TGTGCCATCAACGGACAGGGGGCCTGGAGCTATGGCTACACCTTC.

V gene TRBV28 combines with J gene TRBJ1-2; 7 bases agree with TRBD1. The CDR3 is 15 amino acids. The germline V gene has CDR1 MDHEN and CDR2 SYDVKM. J gave up 3 bases and V 5 bases, and 9 bases lay outside the gene matches. DNA for the CDR3: TGTGCCAGCAGTACCCCAGGGGGAGGTGACTATGGCTACACCTTC. Translation gives CASSTPGGGDYGYTF.

This chain joins TRBV9 and TRBJ2-3, with a possible D match to TRBD2 (5 bases). The V end lost 0 bases, the J end lost 3 bases, and 11 bases lay between the germline ends. Germline values: CDR1 SGDLS, CDR2 YYNGEE. The length of the CDR3 is 15 residues. CDR3 DNA: TGTGCCAGCAGCGTAGGAGCCGGGGAAACAGATACGCAGTATTTT. This sequence encodes CASSVGAGETDTQYF. Combining the CDR3 with reference TRBV9 and TRBJ2-3 gives the whole variable domain DSGVTQTPKHLITATGQRVTLRCSPRSGDLSVYWYQQSLDQGLQFLIQYYNGEERAKGNILERFSAQQFPDLHSELNLSSLELGDSALYFCASSVGAGETDTQYFGPGTRLTVL.

The chain joins TRBV9 to TRBJ2-2; the match to TRBD2 covers 13 bases. CDR1 and CDR2 (germline): SGDLS, YYNGEE. The CDR3 totals 16 residues. The ends lost 3 bases at V and 6 bases at J; junction bases unmatched: 5. The CDR3 protein is CASSAITSGRAGELFF. DNA for the CDR3: TGTGCCAGCAGCGCCATAACTAGCGGGAGGGCCGGGGAGCTGTTTTTT.

The chain joins TRBV11-3 to TRBJ2-5; 10 positions match TRBD2. V lost 6 bases, J lost 3 bases, and 4 bases stayed unmatched. This CDR3 comprises 14 residues. Germline V CDR1 and CDR2: SGHNT, YENEEA. CDR3 bases: TGTGCCAGCAGGCCGGGACTAGCGAAAGAGACCCAGTACTTC. This sequence encodes CASRPGLAKETQYF.

The chain has TRBV6-5 and TRBJ1-2, with D tentatively TRBD1 (5 bases). CDR1 MNHEY and CDR2 SVGAGI come from the germline V gene. This CDR3 is built from 11 residues. V was cut by 6 bases and J by 8 bases, with 10 bases left in between. The CDR3 bases are TGTGCCAGCAGGGGGCGGGGAGGCTACACCTTC. Its translation is CASRGRGGYTF.

This sequence joins TRBV9 and TRBJ1-5; the D is unclear. The germline V and J ends were trimmed by 5 bases and 0 bases, with 6 bases remaining between them. The CDR3 covers 13 residues. Germline V gene sequence: CDR1 SGDLS, CDR2 YYNGEE. CDR3 nucleotide sequence: TGTGCCAGCAGTGGAGATAGCAATCAGCCCCAGCATTTT. This codes for CASSGDSNQPQHF.

V gene TRBV7-6 combines with J gene TRBJ2-3, with D possibly being TRBD1 (5 bases). Germline-derived CDR1 and CDR2 are SGHVS and FNYEAQ. The V gene lost 3 bases and the J gene lost 0 bases, with 7 bases spanning the gap. The CDR3 extends over 14 amino acids. CDR3 bases: TGTGCCAGCAGCTTGGGGCTAAGCACAGATACGCAGTATTTT. It specifies CASSLGLSTDTQYF.

In this sample, this clone turned up a few times. The genes are TRBV6-5 and TRBJ1-5, with D possibly being TRBD1 (6 bases). V was cut by 8 bases and J by 1 base, with 15 bases left in between. CDR1 and CDR2 (germline): MNHEY, SVGAGI. This CDR3 region has 15 residues. As DNA, the CDR3 is TGTGCCAGCCTTGTCACAGGGTGGAGCAATCAGCCCCAGCATTTT. It yields the protein CASLVTGWSNQPQHF.

The chain is built from TRBV5-1 and TRBJ1-1; 7 bases are shared with TRBD1. Germline CDR1 and CDR2: SGHRS and YFSETQ. There are 14 residues in the CDR3. V lost 1 base and J lost 5; bases outside the gene matches: 5. The CDR3 here is CASSLSQGGTEAFF. CDR3 nucleotides: TGCGCCAGCAGCTTGAGCCAGGGGGGTACTGAAGCTTTCTTT.

V usage is TRBV5-4 and J usage is TRBJ1-6; no clear D gene. Germline V gene sequence: CDR1 SGHNT, CDR2 YYREEE (reference sequence). The CDR3 is 14 amino acids. Trimming stripped 1 base from V and 5 bases from J, with 7 bases between. The CDR3 coding sequence is TGTGCCAGCAGCTTGTCACAGAATAATTCACCCCTCCACTTT. The encoded protein is CASSLSQNNSPLHF.

This clone appeared once. An end of the junction does not agree with germline; a read error may underlie this. The gene calls are TRBV29-1 and TRBJ1-2, with TRBD1 matching 8 bases. Germline V gives CDR1 SQVTM, CDR2 ANQGSEA. CDR3 size: 10 residues. CDR3 region: CSGIGQGTFF. CDR3 in DNA: TGCAGCGGGATAGGACAGGGCACGTTCTTC.

The chain carries TRBV12-3 or TRBV12-4 and TRBJ1-1; D is uncertain. The V gene lost 3 bases and the J gene lost 9 bases, with 14 bases spanning the gap. The length of the CDR3 is 13 residues. CDR3 in amino acids: CASSFPNRGKAFF. DNA of the CDR3: TGTGCCAGCAGTTTCCCGAACCGGGGTAAAGCTTTCTTT.

This chain links TRBV5-1 with TRBJ1-4, with D possibly TRBD1 on 5 matching bases. The germline CDR1 and CDR2 sequences are SGHRS and YFSETQ. V was cut by 8 bases and J by 6 bases, with 14 bases left in between. CDR3 length: 13 residues. CDR3 protein: CASRPGEYEKLFF. The CDR3 DNA is TGCGCCAGTAGACCGGGGGAATATGAAAAACTGTTTTTT.

The rearrangement links TRBV4-1 to TRBJ2-3, with 7 bases aligning to TRBD2. V trimming: 4 bases; J trimming: 2 bases; junction bases outside the gene matches: 6. This CDR3 has 15 amino acids. The germline CDR1 and CDR2 sequences are MGHRA and YSYEKL. As DNA, the CDR3 is TGCGCCAGCAGCCCAAGCGGGGTCCTCACAGATACGCAGTATTTT. Protein sequence: CASSPSGVLTDTQYF.